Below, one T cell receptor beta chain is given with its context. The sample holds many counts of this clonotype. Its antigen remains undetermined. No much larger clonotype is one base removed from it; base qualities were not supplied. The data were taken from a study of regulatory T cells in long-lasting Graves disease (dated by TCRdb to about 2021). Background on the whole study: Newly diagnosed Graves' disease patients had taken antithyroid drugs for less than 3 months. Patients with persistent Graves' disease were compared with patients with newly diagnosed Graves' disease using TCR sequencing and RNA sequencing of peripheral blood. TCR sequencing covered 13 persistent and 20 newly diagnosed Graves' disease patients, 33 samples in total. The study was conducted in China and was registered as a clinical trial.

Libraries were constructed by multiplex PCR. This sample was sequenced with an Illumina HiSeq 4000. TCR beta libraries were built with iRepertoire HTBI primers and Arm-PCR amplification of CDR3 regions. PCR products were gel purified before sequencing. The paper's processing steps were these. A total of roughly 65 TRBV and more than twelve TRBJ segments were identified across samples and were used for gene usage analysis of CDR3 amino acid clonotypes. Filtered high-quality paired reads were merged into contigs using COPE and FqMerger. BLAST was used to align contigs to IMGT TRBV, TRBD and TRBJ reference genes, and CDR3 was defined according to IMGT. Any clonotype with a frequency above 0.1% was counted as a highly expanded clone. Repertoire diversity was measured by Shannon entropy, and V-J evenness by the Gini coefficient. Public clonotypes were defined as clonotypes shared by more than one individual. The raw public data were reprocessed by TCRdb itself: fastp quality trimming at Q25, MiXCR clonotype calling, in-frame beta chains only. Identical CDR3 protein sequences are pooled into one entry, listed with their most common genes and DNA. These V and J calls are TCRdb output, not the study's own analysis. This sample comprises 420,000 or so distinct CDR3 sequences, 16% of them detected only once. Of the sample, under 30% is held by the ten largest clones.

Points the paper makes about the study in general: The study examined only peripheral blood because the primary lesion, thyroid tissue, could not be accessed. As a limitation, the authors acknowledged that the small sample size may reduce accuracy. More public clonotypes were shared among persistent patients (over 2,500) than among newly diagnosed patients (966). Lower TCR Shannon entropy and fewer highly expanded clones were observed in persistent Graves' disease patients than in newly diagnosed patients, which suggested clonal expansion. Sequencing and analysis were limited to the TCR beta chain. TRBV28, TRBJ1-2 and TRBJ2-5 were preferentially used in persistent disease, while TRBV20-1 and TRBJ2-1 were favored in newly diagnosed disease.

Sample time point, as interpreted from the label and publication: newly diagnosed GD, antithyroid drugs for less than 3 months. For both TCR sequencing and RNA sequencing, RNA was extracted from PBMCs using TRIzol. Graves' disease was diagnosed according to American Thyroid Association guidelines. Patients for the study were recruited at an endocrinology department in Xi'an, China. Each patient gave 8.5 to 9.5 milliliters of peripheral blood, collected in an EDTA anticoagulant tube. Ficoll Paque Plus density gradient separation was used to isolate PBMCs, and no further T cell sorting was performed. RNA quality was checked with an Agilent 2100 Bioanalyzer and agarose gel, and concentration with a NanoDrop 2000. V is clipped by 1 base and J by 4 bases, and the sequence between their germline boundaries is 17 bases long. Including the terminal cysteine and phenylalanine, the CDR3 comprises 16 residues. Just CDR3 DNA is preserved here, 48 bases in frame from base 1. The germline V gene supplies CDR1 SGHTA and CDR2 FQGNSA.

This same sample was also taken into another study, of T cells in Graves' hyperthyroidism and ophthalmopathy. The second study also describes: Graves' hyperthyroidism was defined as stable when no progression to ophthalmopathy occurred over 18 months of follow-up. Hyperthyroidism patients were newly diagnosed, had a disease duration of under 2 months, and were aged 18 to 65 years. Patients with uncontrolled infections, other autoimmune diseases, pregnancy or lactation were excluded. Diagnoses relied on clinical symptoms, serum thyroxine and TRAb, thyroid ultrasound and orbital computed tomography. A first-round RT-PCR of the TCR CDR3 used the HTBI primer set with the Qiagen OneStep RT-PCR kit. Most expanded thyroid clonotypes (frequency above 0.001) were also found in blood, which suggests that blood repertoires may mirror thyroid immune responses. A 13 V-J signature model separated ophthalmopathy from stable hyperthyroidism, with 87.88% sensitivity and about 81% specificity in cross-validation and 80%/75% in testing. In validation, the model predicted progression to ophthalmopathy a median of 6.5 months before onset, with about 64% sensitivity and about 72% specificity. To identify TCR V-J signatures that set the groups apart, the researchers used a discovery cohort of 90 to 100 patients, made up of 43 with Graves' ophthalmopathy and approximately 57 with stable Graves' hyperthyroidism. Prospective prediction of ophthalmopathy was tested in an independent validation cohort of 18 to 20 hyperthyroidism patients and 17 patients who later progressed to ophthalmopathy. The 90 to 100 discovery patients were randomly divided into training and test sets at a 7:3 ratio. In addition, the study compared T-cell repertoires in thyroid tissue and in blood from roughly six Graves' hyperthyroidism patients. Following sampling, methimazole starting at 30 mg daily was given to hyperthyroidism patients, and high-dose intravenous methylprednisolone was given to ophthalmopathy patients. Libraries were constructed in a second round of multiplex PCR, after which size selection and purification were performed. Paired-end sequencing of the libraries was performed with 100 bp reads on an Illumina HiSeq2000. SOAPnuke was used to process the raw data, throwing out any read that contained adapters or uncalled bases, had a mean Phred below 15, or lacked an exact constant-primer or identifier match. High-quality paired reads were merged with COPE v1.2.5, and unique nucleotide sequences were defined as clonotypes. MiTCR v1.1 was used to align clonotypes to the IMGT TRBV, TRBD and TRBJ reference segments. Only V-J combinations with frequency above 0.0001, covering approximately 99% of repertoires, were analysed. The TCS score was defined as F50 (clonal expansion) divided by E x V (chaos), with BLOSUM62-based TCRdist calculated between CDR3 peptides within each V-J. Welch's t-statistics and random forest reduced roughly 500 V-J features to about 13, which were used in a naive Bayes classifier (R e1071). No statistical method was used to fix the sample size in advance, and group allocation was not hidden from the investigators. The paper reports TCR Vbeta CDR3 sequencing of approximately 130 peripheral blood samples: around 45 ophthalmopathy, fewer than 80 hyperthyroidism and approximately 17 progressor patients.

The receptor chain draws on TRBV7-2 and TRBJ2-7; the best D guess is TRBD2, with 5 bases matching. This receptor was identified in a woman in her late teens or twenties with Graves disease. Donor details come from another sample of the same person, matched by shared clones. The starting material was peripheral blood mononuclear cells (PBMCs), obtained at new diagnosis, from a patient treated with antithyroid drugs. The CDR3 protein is CASSLGPAGIDYEQYF. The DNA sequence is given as TGTGCCAGCAGCTTAGGTCCGGCCGGGATCGATTACGAGCAGTACTTC.